The clone carrying this T cell receptor (beta chain) came up many times. Its antigen is not known. This record comes from a study of T cells in Graves' hyperthyroidism and ophthalmopathy. Overall study findings and caveats: Stable hyperthyroidism was told apart from ophthalmopathy by a model built on 13 V-J features. Most expanded thyroid clonotypes above 0.001 also appeared in blood.

Subjects aged 18 to 65 presented with newly diagnosed hyperthyroidism of less than 2 months' duration. Diagnoses were made from clinical symptoms, serum measures (thyroxine and TRAb), thyroid ultrasound and orbital computed tomography. Amplification targeted TCR beta CDR3 regions from RNA transcripts. HTBI primers were the set used in a first-round RT-PCR of the TCR CDR3. TCRdb ran MiXCR on the multiplex PCR reads and lists one entry per CDR3 protein. There are more than 550,000 distinct CDR3 sequences in the sample; 15% to 20% occur only once, and roughly a sixth lies in the top ten. V dropped 1 base and J dropped 5 bases, with 13 bases sitting between them. The length of the CDR3 is 15 residues.

The sequence derives from a woman aged 50 to 60 with Graves' hyperthyroidism that later progressed to Graves' ophthalmopathy. J is TRBJ2-3 and V is TRBV12-3 or TRBV12-4; D is uncertain. The sample was blood. CDR3 coding DNA: TGTGCCAGCAGTTTAGGGACGATAGCCGGAGATACGCAGTATTTT. It is translated as CASSLGTIAGDTQYF.